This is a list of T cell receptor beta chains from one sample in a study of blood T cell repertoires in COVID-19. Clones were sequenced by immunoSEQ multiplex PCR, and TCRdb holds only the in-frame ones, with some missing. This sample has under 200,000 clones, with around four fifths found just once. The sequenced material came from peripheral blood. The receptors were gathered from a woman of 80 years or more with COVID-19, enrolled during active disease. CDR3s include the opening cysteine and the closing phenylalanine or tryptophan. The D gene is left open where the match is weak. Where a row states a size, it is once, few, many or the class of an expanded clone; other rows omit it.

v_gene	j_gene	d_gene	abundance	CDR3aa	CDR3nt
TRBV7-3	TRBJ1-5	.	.	CATARGLKVDQPQHF	TGTGCCACCGCGAGGGGACTTAAGGTCGATCAGCCCCAGCATTTT
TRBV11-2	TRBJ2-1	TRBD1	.	CASSSGQGIREQFF	TGTGCCAGCAGCTCCGGACAGGGGATCCGCGAGCAGTTCTTC
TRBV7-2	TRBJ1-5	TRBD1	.	CASSSQGAGQPQHF	TGTGCCAGCAGCTCCCAGGGGGCTGGTCAGCCCCAGCATTTT
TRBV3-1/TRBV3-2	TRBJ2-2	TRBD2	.	CASSQGLAGGSLTGELFF	TGTGCCAGCAGCCAGGGACTAGCGGGAGGTAGCCTAACCGGGGAGCTGTTTTTT
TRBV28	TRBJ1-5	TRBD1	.	CASSLNRGQPQHF	TGTGCCAGCAGTTTAAACAGGGGGCAGCCCCAGCATTTT
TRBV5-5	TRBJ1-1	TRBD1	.	CASSTPDRGVAEAFF	TGTGCCAGCAGCACGCCGGACAGGGGGGTTGCTGAAGCTTTCTTT
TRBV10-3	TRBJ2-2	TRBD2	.	CAISESWLAENTGELFF	TGTGCCATCAGTGAGTCTTGGCTAGCGGAGAACACCGGGGAGCTGTTTTTT
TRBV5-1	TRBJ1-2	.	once	CASSYGQRTGYTF	TGCGCCAGCAGCTACGGACAGCGAACGGGCTACACCTTC
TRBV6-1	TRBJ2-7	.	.	CASSDDRRRTYEQYF	TGTGCCAGCAGTGACGACAGGAGGAGGACCTACGAGCAGTACTTC
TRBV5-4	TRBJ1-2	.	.	CASSSFLAGDYGYTF	TGTGCCAGCAGCTCGTTCTTGGCAGGGGACTATGGCTACACCTTC
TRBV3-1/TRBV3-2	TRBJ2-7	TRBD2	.	CASSQAGLAHYEQYF	TGTGCCAGCAGCCAAGCGGGACTAGCCCACTACGAGCAGTACTTC
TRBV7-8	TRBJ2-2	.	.	CASSRTRVSGELFF	TGTGCCAGCAGCCGCACTAGGGTATCCGGGGAGCTGTTTTTT
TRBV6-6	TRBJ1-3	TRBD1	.	CASSRSRQGDTIYF	TGTGCCAGCAGTCGATCCCGACAGGGCGACACCATATATTTT
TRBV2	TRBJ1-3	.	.	CASSGTGISGNTIYF	TGTGCCAGCAGTGGTACAGGGATCTCTGGAAACACCATATATTTT
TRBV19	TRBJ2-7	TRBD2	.	CASSRSGRTYEQYF	TGTGCCAGTAGTAGAAGCGGGAGAACCTACGAGCAGTACTTC
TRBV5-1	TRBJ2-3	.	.	CATSLNRRMTDTQYF	TGCGCCACCTCTCTGAATAGGAGGATGACAGATACGCAGTATTTT
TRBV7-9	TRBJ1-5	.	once	CASSPGDQPQHF	TGTGCCAGCAGCCCAGGGGATCAGCCCCAGCATTTT
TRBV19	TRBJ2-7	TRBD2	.	CASIRASASGRGGTFSEQYF	TGTGCCAGTATTAGGGCCTCGGCTAGCGGGAGGGGGGGCACCTTCAGCGAGCAGTACTTC
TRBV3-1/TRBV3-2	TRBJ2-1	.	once	CASSQTPDSSWAEQFF	TGTGCCAGCAGCCAGACCCCGGACTCCTCGTGGGCTGAGCAGTTCTTC
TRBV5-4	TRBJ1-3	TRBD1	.	CASSFEGARRDTIYF	TGTGCCAGCAGCTTCGAGGGGGCCAGGAGAGACACCATATATTTT
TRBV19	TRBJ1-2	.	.	CASSRVAEGAYGYTF	TGTGCCAGTAGTAGAGTGGCAGAAGGGGCCTATGGCTACACCTTC
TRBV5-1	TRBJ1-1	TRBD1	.	CATTAGTERNTEAFF	TGCGCCACCACCGCGGGGACAGAGAGGAACACTGAAGCTTTCTTT
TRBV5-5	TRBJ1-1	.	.	CASSLESGFRGAEAFF	TGTGCCAGCAGCTTGGAGAGTGGCTTCCGGGGGGCTGAAGCTTTCTTT
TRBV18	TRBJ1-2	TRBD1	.	CASSPISQGKLYGYTF	TGTGCCAGCTCACCAATCTCACAGGGGAAGTTATATGGCTACACCTTC
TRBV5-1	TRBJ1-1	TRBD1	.	CASSWGQGNTEAFF	TGCGCCAGCAGCTGGGGACAGGGAAACACTGAAGCTTTCTTT
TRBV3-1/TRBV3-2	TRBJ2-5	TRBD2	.	CASSQGPAGARDF	TGTGCCAGCAGCCAAGGACCAGCGGGGGCCCGAGACTTC
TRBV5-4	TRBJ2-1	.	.	CASSLGRAEQFF	TGTGCCAGCAGCTTAGGCAGGGCAGAGCAGTTCTTC
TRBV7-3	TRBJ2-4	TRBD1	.	CASSQNPRGTGAIQYF	TGTGCCAGCAGCCAGAATCCGAGGGGGACAGGGGCCATTCAGTACTTC
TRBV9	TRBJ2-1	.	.	CASSVGESSYNEQFF	TGTGCCAGCAGCGTCGGGGAGAGCTCCTACAATGAGCAGTTCTTC